These T cell receptor beta chains were read from a single sample in a study of cytomegalovirus exposure and HLA in healthy donors. Libraries were prepared by immunoSEQ multiplex PCR; TCRdb keeps only in-frame clonotypes and omits some of them. This specimen shows 75,000 to 95,000 clones; the ten leading clones hold less than 7%. The material sequenced was PBMCs. The receptor set was obtained from a girl under 18 in good health and CMV-seropositive. CDR3s include the opening cysteine and the closing phenylalanine or tryptophan. The D gene is left open where the match is weak.

j_call: TRBJ1-3; v_call: TRBV7-2; d_call: -; cdr3_nt: TGTGCCAGCAGTCTAAACTCTGGAAACACCATATATTTT; cdr3_aa: CASSLNSGNTIYF
j_call: TRBJ1-1; v_call: TRBV30; d_call: -; cdr3_nt: TGTGCCCTCAGCGACACTGAAGCTTTCTTT; cdr3_aa: CALSDTEAFF
j_call: TRBJ2-5; v_call: TRBV11-2; d_call: -; cdr3_nt: TGTGCCAGCAGCGCGGGTCCAATACAAGAGACCCAGTACTTC; cdr3_aa: CASSAGPIQETQYF
j_call: TRBJ1-3; v_call: TRBV28; d_call: -; cdr3_nt: TGTGCCAGCAGTTTTGGGGAGTACACCATATATTTT; cdr3_aa: CASSFGEYTIYF
j_call: TRBJ1-5; v_call: TRBV4-3; d_call: -; cdr3_nt: TGCGCCAGCAGCCAAGATGTCGGCCAGGGAAACAATCAGCCCCAGCATTTT; cdr3_aa: CASSQDVGQGNNQPQHF
j_call: TRBJ1-6; v_call: TRBV19; d_call: TRBD1; cdr3_nt: TGTGCCAGTAGTATAGGGGACAGGGGCTATAATTCACCCCTCCACTTT; cdr3_aa: CASSIGDRGYNSPLHF
j_call: TRBJ1-1; v_call: TRBV10-3; d_call: -; cdr3_nt: TGTGCCATCAGTGAGGAGGGGGAGTTGAACACTGAAGCTTTCTTT; cdr3_aa: CAISEEGELNTEAFF
j_call: TRBJ1-2; v_call: TRBV6-6; d_call: TRBD1; cdr3_nt: TGTGCCAGCAGCGCTACCAGGGGGTACGGCTACACCTTC; cdr3_aa: CASSATRGYGYTF
j_call: TRBJ1-4; v_call: TRBV7-2; d_call: TRBD1; cdr3_nt: TGTGCCAGCAGCCGCAGACAGGGGAATGAAAAACTGTTTTTT; cdr3_aa: CASSRRQGNEKLFF
j_call: TRBJ2-5; v_call: TRBV6-5; d_call: TRBD1; cdr3_nt: TGTGCCAGCATCGGACAGGGCCAAGAGACCCAGTACTTC; cdr3_aa: CASIGQGQETQYF
j_call: TRBJ1-6; v_call: TRBV4-2; d_call: -; cdr3_nt: TGTGCCAGCAGCCAAGACCCAGACAGCGCTAATTCACCCCTCCACTTT; cdr3_aa: CASSQDPDSANSPLHF
j_call: TRBJ1-1; v_call: TRBV7-6; d_call: -; cdr3_nt: TGTGCCAGCAGCTTACCGGGGGTGATGAACACTGAAGCTTTCTTT; cdr3_aa: CASSLPGVMNTEAFF
j_call: TRBJ1-1; v_call: TRBV11-3; d_call: TRBD1; cdr3_nt: TGTGCCAGCAGCATCGGGACAGCCGACACTGAAGCTTTCTTT; cdr3_aa: CASSIGTADTEAFF
j_call: TRBJ2-5; v_call: TRBV19; d_call: -; cdr3_nt: TGTGCCAGTAGATGGAGGGGTGGCGAAGAGACCCAGTACTTC; cdr3_aa: CASRWRGGEETQYF
j_call: TRBJ1-2; v_call: TRBV25-1; d_call: -; cdr3_nt: TGTGCCAGCAGTGAATTGTGGGTTGAGGAGGGAGCATATGGCTACACCTTC; cdr3_aa: CASSELWVEEGAYGYTF
j_call: TRBJ2-5; v_call: TRBV4-1; d_call: TRBD2; cdr3_nt: TGCGCCAGCAGCCAACAGGTGGGGGGGGATGGAGAGACCCAGTACTTC; cdr3_aa: CASSQQVGGDGETQYF
j_call: TRBJ2-2; v_call: TRBV7-6; d_call: -; cdr3_nt: TGTGCCAGCAGCCCACGTCAAGACAGGGAGGCCGGGGAGCTGTTTTTT; cdr3_aa: CASSPRQDREAGELFF